These T cell receptor beta chains were read from a single sample in a study of cytomegalovirus exposure and HLA in healthy donors. Produced via immunoSEQ multiplex PCR; TCRdb's table is partial and in-frame only. The sample holds a few hundred thousand clones; roughly 90% are singletons and the top ten take 0.83%. Sequenced input: PBMCs. The receptor set was obtained from a woman younger than 30 in good health and CMV-seronegative. Both conserved end residues are part of each CDR3.

TRBJ1-2 TRBV7-8 13 CASSSSTVGGYTF
TRBJ2-2 TRBV9 14 CASSADGGTGELFF
TRBJ1-1 TRBV14 15 CASRRLGAGDTEAFF
TRBJ2-2 TRBV7-9 17 CASSSGLAGGNTGELFF
TRBJ1-2 TRBV6-5 16 CASSYFSGTGYDGYTF
TRBJ2-7 TRBV27 15 CASSFRQGISYEQYF
TRBJ1-1 TRBV21-1 17 CASSVPGQGGMNTEAFF
TRBJ1-4 TRBV5-1 15 CASSFGDRGNEKLFF
TRBJ2-2 TRBV29-1 13 CSVSGGAVGELFF
TRBJ2-5 TRBV27 19 CASSSTPVGAGGIQETQYF